This T cell receptor (beta chain) derives from a study of T-cell memory formation after mild COVID-19. Germline V gene sequence: CDR1 SGHVS, CDR2 FQNEAQ. The CDR3 consists of 15 residues. V dropped 7 bases and J dropped 4; count of bases not matched to a gene: 8. This clonotype was counted between two and nine times. Antigen specificity is unknown. Findings and limits, study-wide: Clones contracting across day 15 to 85 had a balanced CD4/CD8 profile; later expanding clones leaned CD4+.

One entry per CDR3 protein results from TCRdb running MiXCR on the 5' RACE reads. Among 98,000 or so distinct CDR3 sequences listed, roughly a sixth were seen once. Sequencing was performed on PBMCs or a T cell subset sorted from them (not recorded which). This clonotype was sampled from a man younger than 35 who had mild COVID-19 (a few samples of this study predate the infection). Cell type and time point are not known. V is TRBV7-8 and J is TRBJ2-2, with 8 bases that match TRBD1. The DNA of the CDR3 is TGTGCCAGCATCATGGACAGGGTAGCCACCGGGGAGCTGTTTTTT. Amino acid sequence: CASIMDRVATGELFF.